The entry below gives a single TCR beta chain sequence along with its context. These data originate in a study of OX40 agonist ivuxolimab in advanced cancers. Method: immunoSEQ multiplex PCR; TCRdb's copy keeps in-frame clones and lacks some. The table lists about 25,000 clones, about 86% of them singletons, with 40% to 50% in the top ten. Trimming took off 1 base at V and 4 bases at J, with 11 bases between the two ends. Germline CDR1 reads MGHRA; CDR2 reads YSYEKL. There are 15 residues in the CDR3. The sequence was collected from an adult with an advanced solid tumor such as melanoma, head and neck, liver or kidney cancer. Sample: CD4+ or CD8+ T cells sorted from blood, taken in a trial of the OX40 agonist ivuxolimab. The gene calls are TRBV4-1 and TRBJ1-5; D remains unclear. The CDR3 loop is CASSQGSGINQPQHF. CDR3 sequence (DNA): TGCGCCAGCAGCCAAGGGTCAGGAATAAATCAGCCCCAGCATTTT.